This T cell receptor (beta chain) was recorded in a study of shared clonotypes between healthy human individuals. This clone was detected only once. Cells designated naive CD8 were CD45RO-negative and were positively selected for CCR7, with terminally differentiated effector memory CD45RA+ cells excluded. Trimming shortened V by 10 bases and J by 6 bases, and 13 bases separated the two germline ends. Germline loops: CDR1 WSHSY, CDR2 SAAADI. The CDR3 is 11 amino acids. Clones were read by immunoSEQ multiplex PCR, and TCRdb kept only the in-frame ones, dropping some. This sample yields 1.5 million to 2.5 million clones, of which about 94% are seen a single time; 1% to 1.5% belongs to the top ten.

The clonotype originates from a man between 18 and 29 years old in good health. The chain links TRBV10-2 to TRBJ2-7; maybe TRBD2 (6 bases). The sequenced sample was naive CD8+ T cells sorted from blood. CDR3 protein: CATATSSEQYF. CDR3 coding DNA: TGCGCCACCGCGACTAGTAGCGAGCAGTACTTC.